These 8 T cell receptor beta chains originate from one sample sequenced in a study of fetal regulatory T cell absence and autoimmunity. Assay: immunoSEQ multiplex PCR; the TCRdb copy retains only in-frame clones and omits some. Among 95,000 to 100,000 clones listed, about two thirds were seen once. The sample was pancreas tissue. The receptors were sampled from a male donor with IPEX syndrome.

The chain employs TRBV7-4 and TRBJ2-7; D may be TRBD2 (5 bases). Germline V gene data show CDR1 as SGHVT and CDR2 as SQSDAQ. There are 12 residues in the CDR3. Trimming took 1 base from V and 4 from J, leaving 5 bases between them. CDR3 nucleotide sequence: TGTGCCAGCAGCTTAGAGCGGTACGAGCAGTACTTC. Translating gives CASSLERYEQYF. Looking up the rest from reference TRBV7-4 and TRBJ2-7 gives the full variable domain: GAGVSQSPRYKVAKRGRDVALRCDSISGHVTLYWYRQTLGQGSEVLTYSQSDAQRDKSGRPSGRFSAERPERSVSTLKIQRTEQGDSAVYLCASSLERYEQYFGPGTRLTVT.

This clone was seen a handful of times. The chain has TRBV12-1 and TRBJ2-7. TRBV12-1 is a listed pseudogene. The CDR3 sequence is 15 residues long. The CDR3 DNA sequence: TGTGCCAGCAGCTTTATCGGAACTTGCTCCTACGAGCAGTACTTC. Its protein is CASSFIGTCSYEQYF.

The chain is built from TRBV4-3 and TRBJ2-1; D gene uncertain. This CDR3 is 13 amino acids long. Germline V gives CDR1 LGHNA, CDR2 YSLEER. Trimming shortened V by 3 bases and J by 2 bases, and 5 bases separated the two germline ends. The CDR3 region has the DNA TGCGCCAGCAGCCATGGGCCCTACAATGAGCAGTTCTTC. Translation: CASSHGPYNEQFF.

This rearrangement joins TRBV27 to TRBJ2-5; D gene uncertain. CDR1 is MNHEY and CDR2 is SMNVEV in the germline V gene (reference sequence). This CDR3 comprises 13 residues. V dropped 8 bases and J dropped 2 bases, with 12 bases sitting between them. CDR3 sequence: CASCSGPQETQYF. The CDR3 bases are TGTGCCAGCTGTTCCGGGCCGCAAGAGACCCAGTACTTC.

The chain's CDR3 is CASSDSGTGNYGYTF. CDR3 in DNA: TGTGCCAGCAGTGATTCCGGGACAGGGAACTATGGCTACACCTTC. V gene TRBV2 combines with J gene TRBJ1-2; TRBD1 agrees at 9 bases. The CDR3 extends over 15 amino acids. Germline lookup yields CDR1 SNHLY and CDR2 FYNNEI. Trimming cost V 3 bases and J 2 bases; bases outside gene matches: 4.

The V and J genes are TRBV5-1 and TRBJ2-7, with TRBD2 as a possible D gene (5 bases). The CDR3 has 16 amino acids. Trimming cost V 0 bases and J 0 bases, with 13 bases left between them. The germline V gene has CDR1 SGHRS and CDR2 YFSETQ. The CDR3 spells CASSLEVGESSYEQYF. CDR3 bases: TGCGCCAGCAGCTTGGAGGTCGGGGAAAGCTCCTACGAGCAGTACTTC.

This clone was seen a handful of times. The chain recombines TRBV2 with TRBJ2-1; a weak D match, TRBD1 (5 bases). Germline V gene data show CDR1 as SNHLY and CDR2 as FYNNEI. This CDR3 spans 13 amino acids. V shed 7 bases and J shed 2 bases, with 9 bases lying between them. For the CDR3, the DNA is TGTGCCAGCAAGGTGACAGCCTACAATGAGCAGTTCTTC. It codes for CASKVTAYNEQFF.

The chain recombines TRBV7-9 with TRBJ2-3, with D perhaps TRBD1 (5 bases). The CDR3 extends over 16 amino acids. V lost 4 bases to trimming and J lost 0 bases, with 14 bases between them. Germline CDR1 and CDR2: SEHNR and FQNEAQ (reference sequence). As DNA, the CDR3 is TGTGCCAGCAGCTCCATGGGGCTAGGGAGCACAGATACGCAGTATTTT. This codes for CASSSMGLGSTDTQYF.